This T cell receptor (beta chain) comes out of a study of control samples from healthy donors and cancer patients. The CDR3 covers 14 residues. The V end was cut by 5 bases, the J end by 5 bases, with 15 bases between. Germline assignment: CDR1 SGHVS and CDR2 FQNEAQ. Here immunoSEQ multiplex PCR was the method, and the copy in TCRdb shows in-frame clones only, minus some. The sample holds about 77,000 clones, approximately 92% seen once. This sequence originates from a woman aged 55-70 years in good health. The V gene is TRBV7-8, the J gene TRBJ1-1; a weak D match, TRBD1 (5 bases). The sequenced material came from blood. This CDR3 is CASSIQKRGTEAFF. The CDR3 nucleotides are TGTGCCAGCAGCATCCAGAAGAGGGGTACTGAAGCTTTCTTT.